The sequence of this T cell receptor (beta chain) was determined in a study of T cell repertoires in cytomegalovirus infection. TCRdb analysed the reads with MiXCR anew, one entry per CDR3 protein. This table has roughly 990,000 distinct CDR3 sequences, around 32% appearing once. Unmatched junction bases numbered 11, after V lost 5 bases and J lost 4 bases. In germline, CDR1 is SGHTA, CDR2 FQGNSA. The CDR3 runs to 19 residues. Comments on this clonotype: As yet, its antigen is unknown.

Findings of the study overall: Summed public TCR beta family frequency identified CMV carriers bearing the relevant HLA. Clonotype analysis showed dominance of the ex vivo response by HLA-C-restricted CMV-specific TCR beta clonotypes.

Sequenced here: cultured CD8+ T cells from PBMCs, sampled from culture after CMV antigen stimulation. The rearrangement uses TRBV7-2 and TRBJ2-1; 16 bases line up with TRBD2. The sequence derives from a human donor in good health (CMV status not recorded). Some clones in this sample may be carry-over from other donors' samples. DNA of the CDR3: TGTGCCAGCAGCGTGTCGGGACTAGCGGGGGGGCCGTCATACAATGAGCAGTTCTTC. Its translation is CASSVSGLAGGPSYNEQFF.